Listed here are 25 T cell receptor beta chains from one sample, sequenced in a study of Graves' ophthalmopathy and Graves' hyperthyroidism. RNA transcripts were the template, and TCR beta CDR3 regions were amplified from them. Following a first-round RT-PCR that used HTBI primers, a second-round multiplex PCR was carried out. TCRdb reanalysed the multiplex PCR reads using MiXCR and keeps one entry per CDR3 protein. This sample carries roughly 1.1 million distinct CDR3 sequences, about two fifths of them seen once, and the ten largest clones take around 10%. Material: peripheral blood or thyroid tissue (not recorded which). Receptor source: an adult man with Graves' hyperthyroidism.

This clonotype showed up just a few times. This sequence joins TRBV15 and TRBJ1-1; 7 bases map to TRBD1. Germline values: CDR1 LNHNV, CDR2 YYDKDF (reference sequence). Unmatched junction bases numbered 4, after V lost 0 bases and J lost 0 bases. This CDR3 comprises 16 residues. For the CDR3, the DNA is TGTGCCACCAGCAGAGATAGGGGACAGCTGAACACTGAAGCTTTCTTT. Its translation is CATSRDRGQLNTEAFF.

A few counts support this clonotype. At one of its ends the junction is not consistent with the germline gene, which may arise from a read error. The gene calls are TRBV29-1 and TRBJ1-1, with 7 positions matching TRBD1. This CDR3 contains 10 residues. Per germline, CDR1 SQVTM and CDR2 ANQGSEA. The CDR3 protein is CSAGGTEASF. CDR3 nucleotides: TGCAGCGCCGGAGGGACAGAAGCTTCCTTT. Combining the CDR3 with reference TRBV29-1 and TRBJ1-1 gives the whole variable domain SAVISQKPSRDICQRGTSLTIQCQVDSQVTMMFWYRQQPGQSLTLIATANQGSEATYESGFVIDKFPISRPNLTFSTLTVSNMSPEDSSIYLCSAGGTEASFGQGTRLTVV.

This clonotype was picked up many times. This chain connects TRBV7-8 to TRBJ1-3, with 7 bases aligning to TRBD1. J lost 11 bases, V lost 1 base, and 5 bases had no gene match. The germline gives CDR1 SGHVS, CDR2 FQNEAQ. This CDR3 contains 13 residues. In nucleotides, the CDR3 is TGTGCCAGCAGCTTAGGGGGACAGCGGGCCATATATTTT. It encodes CASSLGGQRAIYF.

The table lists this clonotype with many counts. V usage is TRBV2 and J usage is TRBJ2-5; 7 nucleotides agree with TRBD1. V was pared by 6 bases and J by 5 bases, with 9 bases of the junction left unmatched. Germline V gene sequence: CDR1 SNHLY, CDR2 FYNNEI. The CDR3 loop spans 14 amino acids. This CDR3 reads CASRSRQGIETQYF. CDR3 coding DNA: TGTGCCAGCAGATCCCGACAGGGTATTGAGACCCAGTACTTC.

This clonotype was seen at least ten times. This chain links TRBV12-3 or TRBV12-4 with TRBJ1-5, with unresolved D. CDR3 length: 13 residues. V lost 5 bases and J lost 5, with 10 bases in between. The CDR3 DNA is TGTGCCAGCAGTAGGGTCGGAGATCAGCCCCAGCATTTT. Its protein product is CASSRVGDQPQHF.

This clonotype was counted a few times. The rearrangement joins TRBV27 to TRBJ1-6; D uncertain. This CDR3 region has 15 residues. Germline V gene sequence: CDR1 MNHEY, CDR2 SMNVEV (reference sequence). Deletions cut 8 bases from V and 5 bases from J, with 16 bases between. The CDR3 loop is CASQKRAGDNSPLHF. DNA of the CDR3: TGTGCCAGCCAAAAACGGGCCGGGGATAATTCACCCCTCCACTTT.

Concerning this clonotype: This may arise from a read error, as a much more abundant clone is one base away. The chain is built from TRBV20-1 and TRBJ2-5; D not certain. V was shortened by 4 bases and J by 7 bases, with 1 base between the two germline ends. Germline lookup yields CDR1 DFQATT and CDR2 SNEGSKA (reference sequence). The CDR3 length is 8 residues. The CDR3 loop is CSATTQYF. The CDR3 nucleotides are TGCAGTGCTACGACCCAGTACTTC.

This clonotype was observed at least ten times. The CDR3 loop reads CASSQQQGNEQYF. CDR3 nucleotides: TGTGCCAGCAGTCAACAACAGGGGAACGAGCAGTACTTC. The V gene is TRBV7-9, the J gene TRBJ2-7; 7 bases agree with TRBD1. From germline, CDR1 is SEHNR and CDR2 FQNEAQ (reference sequence). V shed 6 bases and J 5 bases; nucleotides not matched to a gene: 7. This CDR3 comprises 13 residues.

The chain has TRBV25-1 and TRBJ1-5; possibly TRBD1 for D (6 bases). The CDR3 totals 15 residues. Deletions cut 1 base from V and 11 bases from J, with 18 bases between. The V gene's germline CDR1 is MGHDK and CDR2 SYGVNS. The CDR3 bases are TGTGCCAGCAGTGAATTTGGGGGGCGCGGGGAGACCCAGCATTTT. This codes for CASSEFGGRGETQHF. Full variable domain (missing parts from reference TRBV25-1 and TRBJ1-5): EADIYQTPRYLVIGTGKKITLECSQTMGHDKMYWYQQDPGMELHLIHYSYGVNSTEKGDLSSESTVSRIRTEHFPLTLESARPSHTSQYLCASSEFGGRGETQHFGDGTRLSIL.

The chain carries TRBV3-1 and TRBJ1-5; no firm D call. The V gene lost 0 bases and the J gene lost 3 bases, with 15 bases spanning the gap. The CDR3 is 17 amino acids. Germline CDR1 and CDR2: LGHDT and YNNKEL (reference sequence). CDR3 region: CASSQELQTYNNQPQHF. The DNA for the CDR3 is TGTGCCAGCAGCCAAGAGCTACAGACGTATAACAATCAGCCCCAGCATTTT.

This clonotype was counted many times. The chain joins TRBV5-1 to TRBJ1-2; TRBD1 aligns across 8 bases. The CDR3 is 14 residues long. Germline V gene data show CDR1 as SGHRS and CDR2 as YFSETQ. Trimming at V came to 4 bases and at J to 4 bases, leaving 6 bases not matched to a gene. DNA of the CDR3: TGCGCCAGCAGCCTGTCAGGGGGCGGCTATGGCTACACCTTC. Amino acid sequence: CASSLSGGGYGYTF.

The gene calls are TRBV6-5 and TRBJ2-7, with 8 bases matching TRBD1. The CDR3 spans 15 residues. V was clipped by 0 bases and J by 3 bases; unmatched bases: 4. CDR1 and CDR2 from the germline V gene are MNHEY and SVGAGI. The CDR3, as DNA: TGTGCCAGCAGTTACTCCAGGGGGCGCTTCTACGAGCAGTACTTC. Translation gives CASSYSRGRFYEQYF.

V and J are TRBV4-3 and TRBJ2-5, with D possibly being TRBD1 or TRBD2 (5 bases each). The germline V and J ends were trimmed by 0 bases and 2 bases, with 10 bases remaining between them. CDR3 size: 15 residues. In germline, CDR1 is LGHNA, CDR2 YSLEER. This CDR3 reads CASSQDVGEQETQYF. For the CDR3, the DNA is TGCGCCAGCAGCCAAGACGTGGGGGAACAAGAGACCCAGTACTTC.

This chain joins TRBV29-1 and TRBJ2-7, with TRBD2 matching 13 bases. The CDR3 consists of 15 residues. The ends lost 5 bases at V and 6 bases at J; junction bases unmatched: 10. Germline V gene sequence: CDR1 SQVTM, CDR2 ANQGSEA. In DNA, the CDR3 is TGCAGCGTTCCCACTAGCGGGGGGGCCTCCCCCGAGCAGTACTTC. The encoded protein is CSVPTSGGASPEQYF.

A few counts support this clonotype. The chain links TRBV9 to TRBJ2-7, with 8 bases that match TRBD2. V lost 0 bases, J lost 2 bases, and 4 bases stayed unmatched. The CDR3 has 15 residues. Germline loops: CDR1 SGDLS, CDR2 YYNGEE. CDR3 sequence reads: CASSVAPGGPYEQYF. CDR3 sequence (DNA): TGTGCCAGCAGCGTAGCTCCGGGAGGGCCCTACGAGCAGTACTTC.

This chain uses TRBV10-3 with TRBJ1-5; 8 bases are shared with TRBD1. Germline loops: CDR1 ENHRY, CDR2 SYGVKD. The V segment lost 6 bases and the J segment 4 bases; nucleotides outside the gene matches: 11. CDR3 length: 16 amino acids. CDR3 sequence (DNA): TGTGCCATCAGCACAGTCAGACAGGGGAGAAATCAGCCCCAGCATTTT. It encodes CAISTVRQGRNQPQHF.

Here the CDR3 DNA reads TGTGCCAGTAGTGACTCGGGACAGAAGATCTACAATGAGCAGTACTTC. Residues: CASSDSGQKIYNEQYF. This chain joins TRBV19 and TRBJ2-7, with 7 bases that match TRBD1. The CDR3 sequence is 16 residues long. V shed 5 bases and J 7 bases; nucleotides not matched to a gene: 17. Germline assignment: CDR1 LNHDA and CDR2 SQIVND (reference sequence).

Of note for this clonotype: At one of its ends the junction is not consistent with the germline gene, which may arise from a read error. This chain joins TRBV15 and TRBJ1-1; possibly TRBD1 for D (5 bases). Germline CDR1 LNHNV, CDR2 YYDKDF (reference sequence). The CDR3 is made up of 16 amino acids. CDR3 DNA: TGTGCCGCCAGCAGTGGCATTACAGGTGGTCGGACTGAAGCTTTCTTT. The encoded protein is CAASSGITGGRTEAFF. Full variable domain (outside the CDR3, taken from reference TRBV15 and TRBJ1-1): DAMVIQNPRYQVTQFGKPVTLSCSQTLNHNVMYWYQQKSSQAPKLLFHYYDKDFNNEADTPDNFQSRRPNTSFCFLDIRSPGLGDTAMYLCAASSGITGGRTEAFFGQGTRLTVV.

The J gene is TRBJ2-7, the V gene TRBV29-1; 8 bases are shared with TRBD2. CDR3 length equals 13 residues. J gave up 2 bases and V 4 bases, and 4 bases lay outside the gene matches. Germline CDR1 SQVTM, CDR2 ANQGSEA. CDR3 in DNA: TGCAGCGTTGCTAGCGGGTTGACCTACGAGCAGTACTTC. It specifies CSVASGLTYEQYF.

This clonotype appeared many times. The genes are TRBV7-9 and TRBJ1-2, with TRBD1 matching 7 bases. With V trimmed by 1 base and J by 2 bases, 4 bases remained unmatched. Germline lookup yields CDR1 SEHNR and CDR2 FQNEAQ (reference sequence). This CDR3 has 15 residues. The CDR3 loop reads CASSLGTGQNYGYTF. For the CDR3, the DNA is TGTGCCAGCAGCTTAGGGACAGGCCAGAACTATGGCTACACCTTC.

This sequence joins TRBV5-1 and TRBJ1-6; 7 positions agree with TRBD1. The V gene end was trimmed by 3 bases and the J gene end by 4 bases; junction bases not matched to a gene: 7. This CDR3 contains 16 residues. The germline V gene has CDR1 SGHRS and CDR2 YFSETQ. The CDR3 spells CASSSTGTVYNSPLHF. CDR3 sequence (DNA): TGCGCCAGCAGCTCGACCGGGACAGTATATAATTCACCCCTCCACTTT.

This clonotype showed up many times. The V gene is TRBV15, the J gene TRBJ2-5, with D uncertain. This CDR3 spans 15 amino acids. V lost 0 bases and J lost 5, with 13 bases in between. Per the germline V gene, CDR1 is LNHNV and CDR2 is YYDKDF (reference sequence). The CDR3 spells CATSREDAAGETQYF. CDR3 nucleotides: TGTGCCACCAGCAGAGAGGACGCCGCCGGGGAGACCCAGTACTTC.

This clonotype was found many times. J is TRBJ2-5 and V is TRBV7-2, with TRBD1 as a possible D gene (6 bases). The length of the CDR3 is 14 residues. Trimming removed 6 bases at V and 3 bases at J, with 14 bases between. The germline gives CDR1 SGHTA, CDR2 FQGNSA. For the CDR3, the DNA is TGTGCCAGCAGACGGGACATAGAAAAAGAGACCCAGTACTTC. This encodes CASRRDIEKETQYF.

CDR3 coding DNA: TGCAGCGAACTCGGAGCCGGAGTTGAGCAGTACTTC. This translates into CSELGAGVEQYF. The V gene is TRBV29-1, the J gene TRBJ2-5, with D hard to call. There are 12 residues in the CDR3. The germline CDR1 and CDR2 sequences are SQVTM and ANQGSEA. V was pared by 7 bases and J by 11 bases, with 20 bases between.

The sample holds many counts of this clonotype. The CDR3 protein is CASSQGRNTGELFF. CDR3 nucleotide sequence: TGTGCCAGCAGCCAAGGCCGGAACACCGGGGAGCTGTTTTTT. V and J are TRBV14 and TRBJ2-2; D gene uncertain. CDR3 size: 14 residues. The V gene lost 1 base and the J gene lost 1 base, with 4 bases spanning the gap. Germline values: CDR1 SGHDN, CDR2 FVKESK.